The rows below give T cell receptor beta chains drawn from one sample of a study of OX40 agonist ivuxolimab in advanced cancers. The method was immunoSEQ multiplex PCR; TCRdb's version includes in-frame clones alone and lacks a portion of them. The sample lists about 77,000 clones; approximately 82% were seen once. Sequencing was performed on CD4+ or CD8+ T cells sorted from blood, taken in a trial of the OX40 agonist ivuxolimab. These receptors all stem from an adult with an advanced solid tumor such as melanoma, head and neck, liver or kidney cancer. The CDR3 runs from the conserved cysteine through the conserved F or W. Fields, in order: clone size, D gene, V gene, J gene, CDR3 protein, CDR3 DNA. D genes are given only for firm matches. Where a row states a size, it is once, few, many or the class of an expanded clone; other rows omit it.

>.|.|TRBV6-6|TRBJ2-5
CASSYSGPVIQEAQYF
TGTGCCAGCAGTTACTCTGGGCCGGTTATACAAGAGGCCCAGTACTTC
>.|.|TRBV6-5|TRBJ1-3
CASSFGSGNTIYF
TGTGCCAGCAGTTTTGGGTCTGGAAACACCATATATTTT
>.|TRBD1|TRBV5-1|TRBJ1-2
CASSSGTAQDSNYGYTF
TGCGCCAGCAGCAGCGGGACAGCTCAAGATTCTAACTATGGCTACACCTTC
>.|TRBD1|TRBV19|TRBJ2-4
CASSTDGRQGRLFQYF
TGTGCCAGTAGTACCGACGGCAGACAGGGACGGTTATTTCAGTACTTC
>.|.|TRBV6-5|TRBJ2-3
CASSRQGLISDTQYF
TGTGCCAGCAGCCGCCAGGGACTTATTTCAGATACGCAGTATTTT
>.|TRBD1|TRBV5-1|TRBJ1-1
CASSLGTAGTEAFF
TGCGCCAGCAGCTTAGGGACAGCCGGCACTGAAGCTTTCTTT
>.|TRBD2|TRBV4-2|TRBJ2-2
CASSHPQGTSSNTGELFF
TGTGCCAGCAGCCACCCCCAGGGGACTAGCTCTAACACCGGGGAGCTGTTTTTT
>once|.|TRBV6-5|TRBJ1-1
CASRGLGGSTEAFF
TGTGCCAGCAGGGGCCTCGGGGGAAGTACTGAAGCTTTCTTT
>.|TRBD1|TRBV6-1|TRBJ1-1
CASREGQGITEAFF
TGTGCCAGCAGGGAGGGACAGGGCATCACTGAAGCTTTCTTT
>few|.|TRBV6-1|TRBJ2-7
CASGMNTGNEQYF
TGTGCCAGCGGGATGAACACAGGGAACGAGCAGTACTTC
>.|TRBD1|TRBV12-5|TRBJ1-2
CASGLFTGTGGFYGYTF
TGTGCTAGTGGTTTGTTTACCGGGACAGGGGGCTTCTATGGCTACACCTTC
>.|TRBD1|TRBV2|TRBJ1-6
CASSEPRQGGNSPLHF
TGTGCCAGCAGTGAGCCTAGACAGGGTGGCAATTCACCCCTCCACTTT
>.|TRBD1|TRBV7-2|TRBJ2-7
CASSIQGAYEQYF
TGTGCCAGCAGCATACAGGGGGCCTACGAGCAGTACTTC
>.|.|TRBV5-1|TRBJ2-7
CASRLYGHSSYEQYF
TGCGCCAGCAGGCTTTACGGACACTCGTCCTACGAGCAGTACTTC
>.|TRBD1|TRBV7-9|TRBJ2-7
CASSPPGRGLYEQYF
TGTGCCAGCAGCCCTCCGGGAAGGGGGCTATACGAGCAGTACTTC
>.|.|TRBV5-1|TRBJ1-4
CASRDQRASEKLFF
TGCGCCAGCAGGGATCAGAGGGCGAGTGAAAAACTGTTTTTT
>.|.|TRBV6-5|TRBJ1-5
CASSYIRDQPQHF
TGTGCCAGCAGTTACATAAGAGATCAGCCCCAGCATTTT
>.|.|TRBV2|TRBJ2-2
CASSYREYTGELFF
TGTGCCAGCAGCTACCGGGAGTACACCGGGGAGCTGTTTTTT
>.|.|TRBV6-5|TRBJ1-2
CASISDGDGYTF
TGTGCCAGCATCAGCGATGGGGATGGCTACACCTTC
>.|.|TRBV11-2|TRBJ2-3
CASSPPGAGADTQYF
TGTGCCAGCAGCCCCCCCGGAGCGGGCGCAGATACGCAGTATTTT
>.|.|TRBV11-3|TRBJ1-6
CASSPRGRNSPLHF
TGTGCCAGCAGCCCACGGGGGAGGAATTCACCCCTCCACTTT
>.|TRBD1|TRBV7-8|TRBJ1-2
CASSTYGAGGNNYGYTF
TGTGCCAGCAGCACTTATGGTGCAGGGGGTAACAACTATGGCTACACCTTC
>once|.|TRBV7-9|TRBJ2-1
CASSFGYYNEQFF
TGTGCCAGCAGCTTCGGCTACTACAATGAGCAGTTCTTC
>once|.|TRBV5-4|TRBJ2-3
CASSGLLALGTDTQYF
TGTGCCAGCAGCGGTTTACTAGCCCTTGGTACAGATACGCAGTATTTT
>.|.|TRBV9|TRBJ1-2
CASSLSDSPGYGYTF
TGTGCCAGCAGCCTTTCGGACAGCCCGGGGTATGGCTACACCTTC
>few|.|TRBV6-4|TRBJ1-1
CASSVREGVTEAFF
TGTGCCAGCAGTGTGAGGGAGGGCGTCACTGAAGCTTTCTTT
>.|.|TRBV29-1|TRBJ1-4
CSANRGFGEKLFF
TGCAGCGCCAACCGGGGGTTTGGTGAAAAACTGTTTTTT
>.|.|TRBV2|TRBJ2-5
CASSEGTGSQETQYF
TGTGCCAGCAGTGAAGGAACGGGAAGCCAAGAGACCCAGTACTTC
>.|.|TRBV6-6|TRBJ2-1
CASSGIYNEQFF
TGTGCCAGCAGCGGTATCTACAATGAGCAGTTCTTC
>.|.|TRBV6-4|TRBJ2-1
CASSDSGRGGVNEQFF
TGTGCCAGCAGTGACTCGGGCAGGGGAGGTGTAAATGAGCAGTTCTTC
>.|.|TRBV5-1|TRBJ1-2
CASSLPAEGYTF
TGCGCCAGCAGCTTGCCGGCGGAGGGCTACACCTTC
>few|.|TRBV9|TRBJ1-5
CASSVDRWGLGNQPQHF
TGTGCCAGCAGCGTCGATCGGTGGGGGTTAGGCAATCAGCCCCAGCATTTT
>.|.|TRBV7-3|TRBJ2-2
CASSSPVGPTTGELFF
TGTGCCAGCAGCTCCCCAGTGGGGCCAACGACCGGGGAGCTGTTTTTT
>.|.|TRBV7-2|TRBJ2-3
CASSLVLGTTDTQYF
TGTGCCAGCAGCTTAGTGTTAGGCACTACAGATACGCAGTATTTT
>.|TRBD2|TRBV27|TRBJ2-7
CASSFLSGGADEQYF
TGTGCCAGCAGTTTTCTTAGCGGGGGGGCCGACGAGCAGTACTTC
>.|.|TRBV12-2|TRBJ2-3
CASRLALAGGPGPADTQYF
TGTGCAAGTCGCTTAGCCCTAGCGGGGGGACCAGGCCCCGCAGATACGCAGTATTTT
>.|.|TRBV28|TRBJ2-7
CASRSATRFGEQYF
TGTGCCAGCAGGTCAGCGACTCGTTTCGGCGAGCAGTACTTC
>.|.|TRBV27|TRBJ1-2
CASSPLVDSGNYGYTF
TGTGCCAGCAGTCCCCTCGTCGACTCCGGTAACTATGGCTACACCTTC
>.|TRBD2|TRBV10-3|TRBJ2-7
CAISESSGTGAYEQYF
TGTGCCATCAGTGAGTCGAGCGGGACGGGAGCCTACGAGCAGTACTTC
>.|.|TRBV27|TRBJ1-4
CASSLSRVGEKLFF
TGTGCCAGCAGTTTGAGCAGGGTAGGGGAAAAACTGTTTTTT
>.|.|TRBV18|TRBJ2-7
CASSRGGDNSYEQYF
TGTGCCAGCTCCCGAGGGGGGGACAACTCCTACGAGCAGTACTTC